This TCR beta chain is drawn from a study of cytomegalovirus exposure and HLA in healthy donors. Overall study context: Researchers previously reported finding more than 100 million unique TCR beta sequences from some 180 million T cells.

This clone has only a few counts. What it binds is unknown. The PCR employed 60 Vbeta primers together with 13 Jbeta primers. Libraries were prepared by immunoSEQ multiplex PCR; TCRdb keeps only in-frame clonotypes and omits some of them. Of under 110,000 clones in the sample, about 64% were seen once. Study outcomes and limitations: Several V segments, TRBV6-2 and TRBV6-3 among them, could not be told apart and were dropped. Later analysis identified a missense DCLRE1C variant that was linked to TCR beta V- and J-gene trimming.

The donors (healthy individuals) were bone marrow donors. Germline V gene sequence: CDR1 MNHEY, CDR2 SVGAGI. Trimming took off 6 bases at V and 0 bases at J, with 9 bases between the two ends. The CDR3 covers 14 residues. The receptor comes from a female donor in good health and CMV-seronegative. Input material: PBMCs. This chain connects TRBV6-5 to TRBJ1-5; D possibly corresponds to TRBD1 (5 bases). In DNA form, the CDR3 reads TGTGCCAGCAGACTCGACAGTAGCAATCAGCCCCAGCATTTT. Its translation is CASRLDSSNQPQHF.